This entry features one T cell receptor beta chain sequence. This sample was taken from a study of identical twins. Looked up from germline, CDR1 is DFQATT and CDR2 is SNEGSKA (reference sequence). Trimming cost V 7 bases and J 3 bases; bases outside gene matches: 11. The CDR3 is 14 amino acids. From the 5' RACE reads, TCRdb called clonotypes with MiXCR, one entry per CDR3 protein. The sample lists about 340,000 distinct CDR3 sequences; 10% to 15% were seen once. This same sample was also taken into another study, of yellow fever vaccine responses in identical twins.

This chain connects TRBV20-1 to TRBJ2-7; 8 nucleotides line up with TRBD2. The clonotype was recovered from a woman under 30 in good health. The specimen was CD8+ T cells sorted from blood. CDR3 amino acids: CSVWRGAYDYEQYV. DNA for the CDR3: TGCAGTGTATGGCGGGGGGCCTACGACTACGAGCAGTACGTC.